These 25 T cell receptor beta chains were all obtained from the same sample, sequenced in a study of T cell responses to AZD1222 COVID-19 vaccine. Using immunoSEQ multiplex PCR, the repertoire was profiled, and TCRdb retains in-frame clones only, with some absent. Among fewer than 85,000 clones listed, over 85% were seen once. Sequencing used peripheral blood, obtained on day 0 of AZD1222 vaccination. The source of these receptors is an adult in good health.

CDR3 loop: CASSQNQGDGYTF. CDR3 nucleotide sequence: TGTGCCAGCAGCCAAAACCAAGGCGATGGCTACACCTTC. V and J are TRBV2 and TRBJ1-2; D is ambiguous. This CDR3 spans 13 amino acids. The germline V gene encodes CDR1 SNHLY and CDR2 FYNNEI. The V end was cut by 6 bases, the J end by 6 bases, with 14 bases between.

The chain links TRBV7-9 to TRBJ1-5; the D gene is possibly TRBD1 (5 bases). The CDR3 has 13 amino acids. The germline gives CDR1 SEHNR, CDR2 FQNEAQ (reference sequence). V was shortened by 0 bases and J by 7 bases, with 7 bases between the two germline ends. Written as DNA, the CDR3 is TGTGCCAGCAGCTTAGCTTGGGGGCAGCCCCAGCATTTT. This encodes CASSLAWGQPQHF.

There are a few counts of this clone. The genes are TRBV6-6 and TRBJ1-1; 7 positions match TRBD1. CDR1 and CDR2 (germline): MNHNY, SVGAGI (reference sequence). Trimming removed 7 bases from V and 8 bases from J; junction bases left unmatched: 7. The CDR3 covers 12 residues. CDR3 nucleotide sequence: TGTGCCAGCAACAAAGGGGGCAGGGAAGCTTTCTTT. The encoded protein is CASNKGGREAFF.

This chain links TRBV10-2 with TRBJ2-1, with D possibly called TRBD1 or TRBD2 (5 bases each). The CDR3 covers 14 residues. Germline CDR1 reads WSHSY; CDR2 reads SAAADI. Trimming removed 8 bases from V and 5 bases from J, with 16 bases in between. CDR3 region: CASQPGTPHNEQFF. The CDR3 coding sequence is TGCGCCAGCCAACCCGGGACCCCCCACAATGAGCAGTTCTTC.

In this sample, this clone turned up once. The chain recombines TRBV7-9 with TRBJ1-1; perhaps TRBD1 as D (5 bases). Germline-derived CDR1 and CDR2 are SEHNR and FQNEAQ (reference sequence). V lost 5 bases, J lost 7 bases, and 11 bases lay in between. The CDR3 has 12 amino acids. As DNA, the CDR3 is TGTGCCAGCAGCCATCAGGGTGTTGAAGCTTTCTTT. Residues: CASSHQGVEAFF.

CDR3 nucleotides: TGTGCCAGTACTGAACAGGGGGTTCAGCCCCAGCATTTT. Translated, it gives CASTEQGVQPQHF. The genes are TRBV19 and TRBJ1-5; 8 bases are shared with TRBD1. The V segment lost 7 bases and the J segment 6 bases; nucleotides outside the gene matches: 5. This CDR3 is built from 13 residues. Germline CDR1 reads LNHDA; CDR2 reads SQIVND (reference sequence).

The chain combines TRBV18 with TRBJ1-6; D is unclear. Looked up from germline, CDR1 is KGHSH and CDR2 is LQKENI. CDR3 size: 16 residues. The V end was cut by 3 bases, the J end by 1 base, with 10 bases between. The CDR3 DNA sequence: TGTGCCAGCTCACCTGAAGGGTTATCCTATAATTCACCCCTCCACTTT. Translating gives CASSPEGLSYNSPLHF.

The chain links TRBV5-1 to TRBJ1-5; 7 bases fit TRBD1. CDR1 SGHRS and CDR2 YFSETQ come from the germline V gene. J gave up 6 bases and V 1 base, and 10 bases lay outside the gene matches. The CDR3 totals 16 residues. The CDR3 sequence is CASSLNGATGIQPQHF. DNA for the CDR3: TGCGCCAGCAGCTTGAACGGGGCGACAGGGATTCAGCCCCAGCATTTT.

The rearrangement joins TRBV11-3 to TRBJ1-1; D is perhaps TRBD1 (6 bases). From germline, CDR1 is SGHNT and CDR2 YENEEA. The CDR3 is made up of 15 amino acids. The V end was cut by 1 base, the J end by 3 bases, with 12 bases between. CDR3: CASSLAGGGDTEAFF. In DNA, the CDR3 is TGTGCCAGCAGCTTAGCTGGGGGGGGCGACACTGAAGCTTTCTTT.

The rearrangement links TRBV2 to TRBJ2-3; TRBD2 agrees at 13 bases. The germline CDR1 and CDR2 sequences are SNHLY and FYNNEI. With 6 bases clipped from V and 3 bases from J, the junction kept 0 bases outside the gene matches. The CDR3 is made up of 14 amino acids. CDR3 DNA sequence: TGTGCCAGCAGGACTAGCGGGGGGACAGATACGCAGTATTTT. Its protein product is CASRTSGGTDTQYF.

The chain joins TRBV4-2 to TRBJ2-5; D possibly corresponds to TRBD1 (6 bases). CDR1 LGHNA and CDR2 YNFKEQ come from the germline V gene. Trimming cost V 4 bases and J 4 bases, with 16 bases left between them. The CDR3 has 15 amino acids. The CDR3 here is CASSPNQGSRETQYF. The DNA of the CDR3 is TGTGCCAGCAGCCCAAACCAGGGGTCTCGAGAGACCCAGTACTTC.

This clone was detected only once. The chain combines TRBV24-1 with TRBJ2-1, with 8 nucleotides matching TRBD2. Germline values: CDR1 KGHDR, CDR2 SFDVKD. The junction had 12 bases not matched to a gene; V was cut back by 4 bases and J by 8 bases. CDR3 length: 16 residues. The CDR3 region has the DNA TGTGCCACCAGTGACGCCGTAAGCGGGAGCGGCGATGAGCAGTTCTTC. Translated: CATSDAVSGSGDEQFF.

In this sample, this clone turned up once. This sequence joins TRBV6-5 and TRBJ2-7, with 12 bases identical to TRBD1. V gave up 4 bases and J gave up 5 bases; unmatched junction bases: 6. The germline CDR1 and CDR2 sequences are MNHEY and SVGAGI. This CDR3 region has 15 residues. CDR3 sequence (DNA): TGTGCCAGCAGTTCAGGGGGACAGGGGGCAGACGAGCAGTACTTC. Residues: CASSSGGQGADEQYF.

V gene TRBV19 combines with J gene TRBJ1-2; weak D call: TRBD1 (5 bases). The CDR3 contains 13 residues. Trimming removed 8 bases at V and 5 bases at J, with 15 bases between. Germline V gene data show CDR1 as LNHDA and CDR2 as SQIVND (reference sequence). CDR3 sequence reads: CASEKQGSYGYTF. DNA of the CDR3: TGTGCCAGTGAGAAGCAGGGTAGTTATGGCTACACCTTC.

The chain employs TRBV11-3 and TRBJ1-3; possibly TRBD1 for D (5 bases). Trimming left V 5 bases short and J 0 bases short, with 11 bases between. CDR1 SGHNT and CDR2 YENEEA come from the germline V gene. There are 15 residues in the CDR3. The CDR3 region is CASSPGGSSGNTIYF. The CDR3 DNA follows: TGTGCCAGCAGCCCGGGGGGGAGCTCTGGAAACACCATATATTTT.

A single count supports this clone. The CDR3 reads CASSPPGQARNTEAFF. As DNA, the CDR3 is TGTGCCAGCTCACCACCGGGTCAGGCGAGGAACACTGAAGCTTTCTTT. The chain combines TRBV18 with TRBJ1-1; D unclear. V was cut by 0 bases and J by 1 base, with 12 bases left in between. The length of the CDR3 is 16 residues. The germline V gene encodes CDR1 KGHSH and CDR2 LQKENI.

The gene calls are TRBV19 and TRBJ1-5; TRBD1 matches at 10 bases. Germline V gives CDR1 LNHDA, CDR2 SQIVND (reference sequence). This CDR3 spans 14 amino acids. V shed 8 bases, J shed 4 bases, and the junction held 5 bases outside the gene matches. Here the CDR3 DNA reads TGTGCCAGTGCCCCGGGACAGGGGAATCAGCCCCAGCATTTT. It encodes CASAPGQGNQPQHF.

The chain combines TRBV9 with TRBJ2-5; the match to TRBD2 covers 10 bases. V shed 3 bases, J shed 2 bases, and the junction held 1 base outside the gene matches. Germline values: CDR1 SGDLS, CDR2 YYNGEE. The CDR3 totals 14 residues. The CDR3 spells CASSGTSGQETQYF. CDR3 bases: TGTGCCAGCAGCGGGACTAGCGGACAAGAGACCCAGTACTTC.

CDR3: CASSKPTGLRTEAFF. The CDR3 nucleotides are TGTGCCAGCAGTAAACCGACAGGGCTTCGCACTGAAGCTTTCTTT. The chain joins TRBV6-2 or TRBV6-3 to TRBJ1-1, with TRBD1 matching over 7 bases. With 5 bases clipped from V and 4 bases from J, the junction kept 10 bases outside the gene matches. The V gene's germline CDR1 is MNHEY and CDR2 SVGEGT. The CDR3 runs 15 residues.

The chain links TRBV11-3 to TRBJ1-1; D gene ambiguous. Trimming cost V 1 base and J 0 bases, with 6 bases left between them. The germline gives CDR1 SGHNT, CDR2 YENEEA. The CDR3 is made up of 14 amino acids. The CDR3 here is CASSLVGVNTEAFF. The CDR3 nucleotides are TGTGCCAGCAGCTTAGTGGGAGTGAACACTGAAGCTTTCTTT.

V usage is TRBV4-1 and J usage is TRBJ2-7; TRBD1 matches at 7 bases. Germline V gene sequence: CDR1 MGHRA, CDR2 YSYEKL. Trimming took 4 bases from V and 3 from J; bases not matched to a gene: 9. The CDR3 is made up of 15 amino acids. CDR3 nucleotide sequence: TGCGCCAGCAGCCCCCCGGGACAGAGAGACTACGAGCAGTACTTC. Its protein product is CASSPPGQRDYEQYF.

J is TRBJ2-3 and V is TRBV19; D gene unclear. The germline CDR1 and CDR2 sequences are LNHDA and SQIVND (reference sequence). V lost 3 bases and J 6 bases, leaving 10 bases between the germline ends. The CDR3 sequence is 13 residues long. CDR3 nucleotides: TGTGCCAGTAGTATTTTGGGTGCGGATACGCAGTATTTT. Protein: CASSILGADTQYF.

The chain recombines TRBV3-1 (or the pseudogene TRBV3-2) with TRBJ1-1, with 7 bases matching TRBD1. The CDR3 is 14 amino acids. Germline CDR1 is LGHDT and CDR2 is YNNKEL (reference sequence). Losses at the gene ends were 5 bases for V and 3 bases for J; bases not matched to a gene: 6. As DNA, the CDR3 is TGTGCCAGCAGCTCACGGGACAGATACACTGAAGCTTTCTTT. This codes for CASSSRDRYTEAFF.

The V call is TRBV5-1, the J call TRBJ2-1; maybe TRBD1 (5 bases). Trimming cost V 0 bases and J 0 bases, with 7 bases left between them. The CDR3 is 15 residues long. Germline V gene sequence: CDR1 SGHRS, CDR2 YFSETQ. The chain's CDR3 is CASSLAQGSYNEQFF. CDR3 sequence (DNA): TGCGCCAGCAGCTTGGCGCAGGGCTCCTACAATGAGCAGTTCTTC.

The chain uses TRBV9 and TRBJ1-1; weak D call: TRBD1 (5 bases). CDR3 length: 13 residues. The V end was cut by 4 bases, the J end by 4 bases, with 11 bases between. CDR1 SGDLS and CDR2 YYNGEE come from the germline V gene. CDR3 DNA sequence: TGTGCCAGCAGCTACCAAGACAGCACTGAAGCTTTCTTT. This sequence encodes CASSYQDSTEAFF.